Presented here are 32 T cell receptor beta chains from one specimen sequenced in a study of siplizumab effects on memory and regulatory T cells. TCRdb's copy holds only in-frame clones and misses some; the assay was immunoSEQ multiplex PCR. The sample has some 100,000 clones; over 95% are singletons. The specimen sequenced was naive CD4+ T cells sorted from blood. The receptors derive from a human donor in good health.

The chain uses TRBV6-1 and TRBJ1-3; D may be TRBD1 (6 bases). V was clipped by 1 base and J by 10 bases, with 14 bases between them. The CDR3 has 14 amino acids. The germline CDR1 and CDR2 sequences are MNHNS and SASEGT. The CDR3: CASSEGGPLWTIYF. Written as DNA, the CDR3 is TGTGCCAGCAGTGAAGGGGGGCCGTTATGGACCATATATTTT.

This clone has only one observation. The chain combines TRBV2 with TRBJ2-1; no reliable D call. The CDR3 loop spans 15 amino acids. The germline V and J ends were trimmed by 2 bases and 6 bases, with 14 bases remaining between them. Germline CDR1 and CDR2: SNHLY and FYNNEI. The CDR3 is CASSEPGPNGNEQFF. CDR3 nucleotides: TGTGCCAGCAGTGAACCAGGCCCAAATGGCAATGAGCAGTTCTTC.

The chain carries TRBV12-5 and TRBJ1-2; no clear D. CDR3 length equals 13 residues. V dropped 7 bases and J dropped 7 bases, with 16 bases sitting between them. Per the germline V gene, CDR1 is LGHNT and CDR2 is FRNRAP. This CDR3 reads CASAPDGPGGYTF. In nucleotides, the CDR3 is TGTGCTAGTGCACCGGACGGGCCGGGTGGCTACACCTTC.

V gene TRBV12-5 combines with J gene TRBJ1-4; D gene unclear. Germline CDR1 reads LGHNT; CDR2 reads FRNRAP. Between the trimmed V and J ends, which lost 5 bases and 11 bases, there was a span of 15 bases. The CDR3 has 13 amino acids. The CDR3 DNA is TGTGCTAGTGGTCACGAACCCCCACCGAAACTGTTTTTT. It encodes CASGHEPPPKLFF.

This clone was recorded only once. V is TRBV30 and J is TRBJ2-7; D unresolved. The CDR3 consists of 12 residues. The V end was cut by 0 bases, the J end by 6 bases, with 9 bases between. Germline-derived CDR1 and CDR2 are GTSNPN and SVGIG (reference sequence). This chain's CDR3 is CAWSVRGREQYF. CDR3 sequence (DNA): TGTGCCTGGAGTGTCCGTGGGCGCGAGCAGTACTTC.

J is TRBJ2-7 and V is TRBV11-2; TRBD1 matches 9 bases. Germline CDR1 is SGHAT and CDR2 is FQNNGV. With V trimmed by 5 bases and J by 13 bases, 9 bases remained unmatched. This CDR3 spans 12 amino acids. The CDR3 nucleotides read TGTGCCAGCAGCACCCGGGACAGGGATGTTTACTTC. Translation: CASSTRDRDVYF. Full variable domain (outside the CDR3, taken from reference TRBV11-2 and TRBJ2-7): EAGVAQSPRYKIIEKRQSVAFWCNPISGHATLYWYQQILGQGPKLLIQFQNNGVVDDSQLPKDRFSAERLKGVDSTLKIQPAKLEDSAVYLCASSTRDRDVYFGPGTRLTVT.

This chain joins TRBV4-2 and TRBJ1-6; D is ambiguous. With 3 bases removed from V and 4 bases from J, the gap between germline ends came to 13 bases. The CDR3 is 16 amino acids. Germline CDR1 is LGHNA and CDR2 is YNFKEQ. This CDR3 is CASSHTDTPYNSPLHF. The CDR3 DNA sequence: TGTGCCAGCAGCCACACCGACACTCCTTATAATTCACCCCTCCACTTT.

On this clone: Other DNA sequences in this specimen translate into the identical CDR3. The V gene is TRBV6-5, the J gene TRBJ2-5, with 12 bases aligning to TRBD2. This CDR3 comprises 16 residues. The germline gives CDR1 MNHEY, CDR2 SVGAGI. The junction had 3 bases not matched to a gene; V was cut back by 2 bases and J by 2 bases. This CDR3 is CASSYGLAGGQETQYF. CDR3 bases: TGTGCCAGCAGTTACGGTCTAGCGGGGGGGCAAGAGACCCAGTACTTC.

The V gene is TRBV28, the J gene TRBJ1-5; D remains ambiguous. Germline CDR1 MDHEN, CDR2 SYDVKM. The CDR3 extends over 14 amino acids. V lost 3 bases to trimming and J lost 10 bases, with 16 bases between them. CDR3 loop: CASSFRDQSYPQHF. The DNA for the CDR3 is TGTGCCAGCAGTTTTAGAGACCAATCGTACCCCCAGCATTTT.

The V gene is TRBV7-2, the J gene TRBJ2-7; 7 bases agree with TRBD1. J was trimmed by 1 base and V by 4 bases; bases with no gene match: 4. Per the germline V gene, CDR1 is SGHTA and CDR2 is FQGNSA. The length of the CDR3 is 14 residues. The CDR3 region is CASSSDRMSYEQYF. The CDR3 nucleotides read TGTGCCAGCAGCTCGGACAGGATGTCCTACGAGCAGTACTTC. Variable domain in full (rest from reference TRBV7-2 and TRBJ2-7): GAGVSQSPSNKVTEKGKDVELRCDPISGHTALYWYRQSLGQGLEFLIYFQGNSAPDKSGLPSDRFSAERTGGSVSTLTIQRTQQEDSAVYLCASSSDRMSYEQYFGPGTRLTVT.

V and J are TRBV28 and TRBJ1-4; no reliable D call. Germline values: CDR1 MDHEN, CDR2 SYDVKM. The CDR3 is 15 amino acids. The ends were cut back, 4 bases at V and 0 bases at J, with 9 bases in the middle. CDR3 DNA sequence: TGTGCCAGCAGTTCGCGTCGGGCAACTAATGAAAAACTGTTTTTT. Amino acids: CASSSRRATNEKLFF.

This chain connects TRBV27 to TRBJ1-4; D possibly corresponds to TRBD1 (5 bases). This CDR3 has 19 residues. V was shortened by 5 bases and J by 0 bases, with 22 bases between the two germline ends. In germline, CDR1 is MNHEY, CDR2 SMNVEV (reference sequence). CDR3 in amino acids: CASSNIRGLTFPTNEKLFF. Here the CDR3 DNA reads TGTGCCAGCAGTAATATAAGGGGACTAACCTTTCCAACTAATGAAAAACTGTTTTTT.

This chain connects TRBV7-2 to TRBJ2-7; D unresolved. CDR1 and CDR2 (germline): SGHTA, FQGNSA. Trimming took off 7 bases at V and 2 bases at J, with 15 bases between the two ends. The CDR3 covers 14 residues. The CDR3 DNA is TGTGCCAGCAAAGAGCGTCGGGCCCCCTACGAGCAGTACTTC. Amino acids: CASKERRAPYEQYF.

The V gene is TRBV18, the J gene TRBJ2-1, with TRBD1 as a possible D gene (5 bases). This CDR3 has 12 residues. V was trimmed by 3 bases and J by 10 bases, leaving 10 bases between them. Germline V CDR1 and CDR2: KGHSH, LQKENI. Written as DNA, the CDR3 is TGTGCCAGCTCACCTAACCCAGGGGAGCAGTTCTTC. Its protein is CASSPNPGEQFF.

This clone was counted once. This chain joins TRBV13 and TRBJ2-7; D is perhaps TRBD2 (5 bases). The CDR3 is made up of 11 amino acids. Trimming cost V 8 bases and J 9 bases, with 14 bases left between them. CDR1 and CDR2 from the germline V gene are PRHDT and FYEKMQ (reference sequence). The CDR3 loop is CASGSASRQYF. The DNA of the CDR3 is TGTGCCAGCGGATCGGCTAGCCGGCAGTACTTC.

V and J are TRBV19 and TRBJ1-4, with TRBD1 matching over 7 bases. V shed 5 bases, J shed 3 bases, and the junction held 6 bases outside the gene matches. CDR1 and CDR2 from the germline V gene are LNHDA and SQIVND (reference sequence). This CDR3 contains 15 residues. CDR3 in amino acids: CASSALGQSNEKLFF. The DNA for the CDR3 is TGTGCCAGTAGTGCCCTGGGACAGTCTAATGAAAAACTGTTTTTT.

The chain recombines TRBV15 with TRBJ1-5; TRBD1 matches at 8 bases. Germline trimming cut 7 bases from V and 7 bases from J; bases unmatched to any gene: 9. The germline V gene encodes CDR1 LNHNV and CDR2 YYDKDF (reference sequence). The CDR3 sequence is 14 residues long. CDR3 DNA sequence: TGTGCCACCACCTTGGACAGGGTCTTCCAGCCCCAGCATTTT. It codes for CATTLDRVFQPQHF.

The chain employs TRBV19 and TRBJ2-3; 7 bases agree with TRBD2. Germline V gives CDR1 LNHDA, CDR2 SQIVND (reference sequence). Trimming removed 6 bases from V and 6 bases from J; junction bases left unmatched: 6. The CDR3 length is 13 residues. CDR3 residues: CASRLAGGDTQYF. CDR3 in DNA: TGTGCCAGTAGATTAGCGGGCGGGGATACGCAGTATTTT.

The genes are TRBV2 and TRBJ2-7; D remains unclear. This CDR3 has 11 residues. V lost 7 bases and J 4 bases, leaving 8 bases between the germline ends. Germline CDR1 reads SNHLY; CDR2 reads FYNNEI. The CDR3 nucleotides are TGTGCCAGCATCATGGAATACGAGCAGTACTTC. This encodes CASIMEYEQYF.

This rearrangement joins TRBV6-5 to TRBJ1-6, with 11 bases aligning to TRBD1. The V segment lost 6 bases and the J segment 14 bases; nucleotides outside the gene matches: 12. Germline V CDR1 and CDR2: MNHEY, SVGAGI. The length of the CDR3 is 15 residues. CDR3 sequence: CASSRPGQGARALHF. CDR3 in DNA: TGTGCCAGCAGCCGCCCCGGACAGGGGGCTAGGGCCCTCCACTTT.

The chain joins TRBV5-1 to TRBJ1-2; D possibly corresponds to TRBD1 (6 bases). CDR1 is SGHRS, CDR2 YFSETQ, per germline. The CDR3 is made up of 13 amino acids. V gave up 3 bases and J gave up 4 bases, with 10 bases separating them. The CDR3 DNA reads TGCGCCAGCAGCTACGACAGGACCTATGGCTACACCTTC. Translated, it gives CASSYDRTYGYTF. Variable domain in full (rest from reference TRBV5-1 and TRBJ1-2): KAGVTQTPRYLIKTRGQQVTLSCSPISGHRSVSWYQQTPGQGLQFLFEYFSETQRNKGNFPGRFSGRQFSNSRSEMNVSTLELGDSALYLCASSYDRTYGYTFGSGTRLTVV.

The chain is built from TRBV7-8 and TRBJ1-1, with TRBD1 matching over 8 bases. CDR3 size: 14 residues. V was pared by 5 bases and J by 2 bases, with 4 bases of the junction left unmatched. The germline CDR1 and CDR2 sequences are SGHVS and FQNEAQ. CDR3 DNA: TGTGCCAGCAGCCGGGGACAGGCCAACACTGAAGCTTTCTTT. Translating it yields CASSRGQANTEAFF.

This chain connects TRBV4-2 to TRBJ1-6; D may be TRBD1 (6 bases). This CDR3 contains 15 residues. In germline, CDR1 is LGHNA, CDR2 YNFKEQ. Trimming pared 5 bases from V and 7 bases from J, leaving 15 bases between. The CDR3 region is CASSLEGQGNSPLHF. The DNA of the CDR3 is TGTGCCAGCAGCTTGGAGGGCCAGGGGAATTCACCCCTCCACTTT.

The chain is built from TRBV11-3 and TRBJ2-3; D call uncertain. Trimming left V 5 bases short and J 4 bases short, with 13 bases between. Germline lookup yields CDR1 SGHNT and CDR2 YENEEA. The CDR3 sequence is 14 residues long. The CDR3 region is CASSPSIPSDTQYF. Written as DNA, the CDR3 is TGTGCCAGCAGCCCGAGCATTCCGTCAGATACGCAGTATTTT.

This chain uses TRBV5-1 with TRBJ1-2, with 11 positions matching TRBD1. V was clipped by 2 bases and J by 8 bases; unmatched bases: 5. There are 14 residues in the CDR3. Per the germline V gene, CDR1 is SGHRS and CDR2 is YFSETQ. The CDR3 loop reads CASSLGQGARGYTF. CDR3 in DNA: TGCGCCAGCAGCTTAGGACAGGGGGCCCGAGGCTACACCTTC. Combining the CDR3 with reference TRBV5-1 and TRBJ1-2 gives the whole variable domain KAGVTQTPRYLIKTRGQQVTLSCSPISGHRSVSWYQQTPGQGLQFLFEYFSETQRNKGNFPGRFSGRQFSNSRSEMNVSTLELGDSALYLCASSLGQGARGYTFGSGTRLTVV.

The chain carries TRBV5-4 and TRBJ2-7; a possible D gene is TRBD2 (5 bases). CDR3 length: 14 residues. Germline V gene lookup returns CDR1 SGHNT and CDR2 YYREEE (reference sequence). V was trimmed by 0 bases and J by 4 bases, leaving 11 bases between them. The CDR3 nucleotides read TGTGCCAGCAGCTTGGCTGGGAGACTATACGAGCAGTACTTC. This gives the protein CASSLAGRLYEQYF.

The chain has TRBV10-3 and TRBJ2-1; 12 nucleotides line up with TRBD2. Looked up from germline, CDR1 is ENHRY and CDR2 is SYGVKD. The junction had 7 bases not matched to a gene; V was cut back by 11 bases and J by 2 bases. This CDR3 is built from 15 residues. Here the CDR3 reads CAASGGASTYNEQFF. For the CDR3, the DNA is TGTGCCGCTAGCGGGGGGGCTTCGACCTACAATGAGCAGTTCTTC.

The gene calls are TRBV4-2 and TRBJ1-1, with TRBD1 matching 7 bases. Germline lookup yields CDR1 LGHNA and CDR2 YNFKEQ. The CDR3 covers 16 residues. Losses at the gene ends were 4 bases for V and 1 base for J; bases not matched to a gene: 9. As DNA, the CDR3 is TGTGCCAGCAGCCGAGGTCCGGGACAGCAGAACACTGAAGCTTTCTTT. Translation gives CASSRGPGQQNTEAFF.

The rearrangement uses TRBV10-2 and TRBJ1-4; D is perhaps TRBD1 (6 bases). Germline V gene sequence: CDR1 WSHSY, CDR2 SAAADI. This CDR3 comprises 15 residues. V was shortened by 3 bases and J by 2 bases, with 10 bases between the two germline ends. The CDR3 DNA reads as TGCGCCAGCAGTGACACGGGGGCGACTAATGAAAAACTGTTTTTT. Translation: CASSDTGATNEKLFF.

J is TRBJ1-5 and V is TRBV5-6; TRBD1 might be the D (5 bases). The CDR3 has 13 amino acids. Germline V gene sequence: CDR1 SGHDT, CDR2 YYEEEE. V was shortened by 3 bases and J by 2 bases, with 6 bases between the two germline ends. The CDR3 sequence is CASSSTGNQPQHF. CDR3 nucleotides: TGTGCCAGCAGCTCGACAGGCAATCAGCCCCAGCATTTT.

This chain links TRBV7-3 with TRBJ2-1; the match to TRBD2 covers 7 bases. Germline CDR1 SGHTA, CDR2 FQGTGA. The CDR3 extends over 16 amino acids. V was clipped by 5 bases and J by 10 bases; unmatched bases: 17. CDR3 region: CASSLRTSALGGEQFF. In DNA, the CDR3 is TGTGCCAGCAGCCTACGAACTAGCGCCCTAGGCGGGGAGCAGTTCTTC.

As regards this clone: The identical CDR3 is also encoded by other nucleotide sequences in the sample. This CDR3 reads CAWSVLKRESGPEAFF. The CDR3 nucleotides read TGTGCCTGGAGTGTTTTGAAAAGGGAATCGGGTCCTGAAGCTTTCTTT. The chain carries TRBV30 and TRBJ1-1; D not resolved. The CDR3 contains 16 residues. Trimming removed 0 bases at V and 6 bases at J, with 20 bases between. CDR1 GTSNPN and CDR2 SVGIG come from the germline V gene (reference sequence).